This entry features one T cell receptor (beta chain) sequence. This entry is derived from a study of shared T cell receptors in the human thymus. Data came from immunoSEQ multiplex PCR; TCRdb stores just in-frame clones and leaves some out. Seen here are 630,000 or so clones, more than 75% observed once, and the top ten hold more than 0.009%. Per the germline V gene, CDR1 is MGHRA and CDR2 is YSYEKL. The CDR3 sequence is 17 residues long. With 1 base removed from V and 1 base from J, the gap between germline ends came to 17 bases. The data also belong to a second study, concerning human thymus T cells.

The TCR was taken from a boy under three years old with a congenital heart defect. This sequence joins TRBV4-1 and TRBJ2-7; perhaps TRBD1 as D (7 bases). The sample was thymocytes. The CDR3 here is CASSQGGEQGWSYEQYF. Written as DNA, the CDR3 is TGCGCCAGCAGCCAAGGGGGGGAACAGGGGTGGTCCTACGAGCAGTACTTC.